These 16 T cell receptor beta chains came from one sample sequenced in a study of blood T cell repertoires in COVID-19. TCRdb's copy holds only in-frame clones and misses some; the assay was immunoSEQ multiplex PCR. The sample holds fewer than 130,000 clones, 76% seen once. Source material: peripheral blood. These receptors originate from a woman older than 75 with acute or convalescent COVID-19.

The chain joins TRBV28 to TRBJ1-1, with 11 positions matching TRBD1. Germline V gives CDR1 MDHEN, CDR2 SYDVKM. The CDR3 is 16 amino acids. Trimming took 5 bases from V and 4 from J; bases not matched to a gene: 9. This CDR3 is CASSPGTGGWGTEAFF. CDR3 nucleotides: TGTGCCAGCAGTCCCGGGACAGGGGGATGGGGCACTGAAGCTTTCTTT.

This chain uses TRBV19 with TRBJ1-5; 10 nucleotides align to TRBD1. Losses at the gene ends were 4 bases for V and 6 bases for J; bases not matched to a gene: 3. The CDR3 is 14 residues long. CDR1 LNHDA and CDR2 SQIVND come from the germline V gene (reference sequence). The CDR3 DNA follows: TGTGCCAGTAGTACGACAGGGGGCCGTCAGCCCCAGCATTTT. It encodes CASSTTGGRQPQHF. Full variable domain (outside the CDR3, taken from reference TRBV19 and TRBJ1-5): DGGITQSPKYLFRKEGQNVTLSCEQNLNHDAMYWYRQDPGQGLRLIYYSQIVNDFQKGDIAEGYSVSREKKESFPLTVTSAQKNPTAFYLCASSTTGGRQPQHFGDGTRLSIL.

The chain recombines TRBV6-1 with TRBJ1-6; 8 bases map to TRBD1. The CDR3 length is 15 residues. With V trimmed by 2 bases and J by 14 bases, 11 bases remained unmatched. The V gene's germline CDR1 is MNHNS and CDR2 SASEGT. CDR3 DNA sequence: TGTGCCAGCAGTGAACAGGGGGCTGATTCGGAGACCCTCCACTTT. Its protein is CASSEQGADSETLHF.

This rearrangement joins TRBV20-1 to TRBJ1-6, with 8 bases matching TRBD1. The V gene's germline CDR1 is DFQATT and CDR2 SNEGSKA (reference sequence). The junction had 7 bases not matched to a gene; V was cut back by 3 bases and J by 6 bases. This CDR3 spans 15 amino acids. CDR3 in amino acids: CSASKQGGGNSPLHF. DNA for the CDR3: TGCAGTGCTAGTAAACAGGGGGGAGGTAATTCACCCCTCCACTTT.

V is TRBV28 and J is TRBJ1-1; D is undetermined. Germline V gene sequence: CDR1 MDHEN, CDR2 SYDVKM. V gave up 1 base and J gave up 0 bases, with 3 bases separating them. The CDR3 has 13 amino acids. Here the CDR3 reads CASSLSVNTEAFF. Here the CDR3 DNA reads TGTGCCAGCAGTTTATCGGTGAACACTGAAGCTTTCTTT. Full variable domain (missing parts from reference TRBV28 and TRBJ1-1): DVKVTQSSRYLVKRTGEKVFLECVQDMDHENMFWYRQDPGLGLRLIYFSYDVKMKEKGDIPEGYSVSREKKERFSLILESASTNQTSMYLCASSLSVNTEAFFGQGTRLTVV.

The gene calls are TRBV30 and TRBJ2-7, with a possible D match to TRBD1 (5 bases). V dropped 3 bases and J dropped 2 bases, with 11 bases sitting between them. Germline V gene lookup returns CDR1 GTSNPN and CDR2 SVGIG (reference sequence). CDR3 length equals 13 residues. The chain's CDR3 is CAWSQGSPYEQYF. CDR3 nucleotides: TGTGCCTGGAGCCAGGGAAGCCCCTACGAGCAGTACTTC.

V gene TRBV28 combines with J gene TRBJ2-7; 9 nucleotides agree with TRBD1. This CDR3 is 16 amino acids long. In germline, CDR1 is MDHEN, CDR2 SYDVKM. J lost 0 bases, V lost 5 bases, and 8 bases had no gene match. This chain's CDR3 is CASSDIPGQGSYEQYF. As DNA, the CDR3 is TGTGCCAGCAGTGATATCCCGGGACAGGGCTCCTACGAGCAGTACTTC.

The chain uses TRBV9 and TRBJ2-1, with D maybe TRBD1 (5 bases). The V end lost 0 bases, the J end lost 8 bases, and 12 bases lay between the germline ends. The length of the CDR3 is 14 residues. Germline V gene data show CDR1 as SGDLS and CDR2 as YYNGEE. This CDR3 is CASSVGGPRDEQFF. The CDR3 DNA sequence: TGTGCCAGCAGCGTAGGGGGCCCAAGGGATGAGCAGTTCTTC. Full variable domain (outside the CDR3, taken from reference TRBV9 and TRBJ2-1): DSGVTQTPKHLITATGQRVTLRCSPRSGDLSVYWYQQSLDQGLQFLIQYYNGEERAKGNILERFSAQQFPDLHSELNLSSLELGDSALYFCASSVGGPRDEQFFGPGTRLTVL.

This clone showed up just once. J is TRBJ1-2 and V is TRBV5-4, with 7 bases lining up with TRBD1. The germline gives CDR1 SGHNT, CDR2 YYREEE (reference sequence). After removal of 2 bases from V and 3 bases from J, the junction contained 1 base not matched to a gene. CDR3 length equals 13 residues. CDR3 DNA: TGTGCCAGCAGCTTAACAGGGGACTATGGCTACACCTTC. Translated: CASSLTGDYGYTF.

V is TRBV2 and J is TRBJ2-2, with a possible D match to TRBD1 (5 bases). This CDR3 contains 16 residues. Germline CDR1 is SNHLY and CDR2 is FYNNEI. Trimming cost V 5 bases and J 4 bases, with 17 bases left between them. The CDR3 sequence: CASSPLGRGSTGELFF. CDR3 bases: TGTGCCAGCAGTCCCCTGGGGCGCGGTAGCACCGGGGAGCTGTTTTTT.

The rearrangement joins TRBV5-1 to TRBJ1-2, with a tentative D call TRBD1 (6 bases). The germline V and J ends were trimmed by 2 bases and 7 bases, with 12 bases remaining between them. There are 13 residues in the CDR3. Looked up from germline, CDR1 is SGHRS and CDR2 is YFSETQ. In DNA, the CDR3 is TGCGCCAGCAGCTTACAACAGGGCTCTGGCTACACCTTC. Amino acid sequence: CASSLQQGSGYTF. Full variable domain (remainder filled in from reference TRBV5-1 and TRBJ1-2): KAGVTQTPRYLIKTRGQQVTLSCSPISGHRSVSWYQQTPGQGLQFLFEYFSETQRNKGNFPGRFSGRQFSNSRSEMNVSTLELGDSALYLCASSLQQGSGYTFGSGTRLTVV.

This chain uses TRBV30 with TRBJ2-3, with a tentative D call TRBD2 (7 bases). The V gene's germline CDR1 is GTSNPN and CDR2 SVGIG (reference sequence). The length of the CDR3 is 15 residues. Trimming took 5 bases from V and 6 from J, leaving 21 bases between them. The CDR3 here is CAWGAGGAPFDTQYF. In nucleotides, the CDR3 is TGTGCCTGGGGCGCTGGGGGGGCTCCTTTCGATACGCAGTATTTT.

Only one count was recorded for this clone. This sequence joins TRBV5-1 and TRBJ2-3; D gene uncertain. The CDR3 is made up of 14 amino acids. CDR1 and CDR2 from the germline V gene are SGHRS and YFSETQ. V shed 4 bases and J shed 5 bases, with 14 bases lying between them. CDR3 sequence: CASSPWPDRDTQYF. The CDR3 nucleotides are TGCGCCAGCAGCCCGTGGCCTGATCGAGATACGCAGTATTTT.

Here the CDR3 reads CASSQGVAGGRSTDTQYF. The DNA for the CDR3 is TGTGCCAGCAGCCAAGGGGTAGCGGGGGGCCGTAGCACAGATACGCAGTATTTT. The chain is built from TRBV3-1 (or the pseudogene TRBV3-2) and TRBJ2-3, with TRBD2 matching over 10 bases. V shed 1 base and J 0 bases; nucleotides not matched to a gene: 7. Germline lookup yields CDR1 LGHDT and CDR2 YNNKEL (reference sequence). The CDR3 is made up of 18 amino acids.

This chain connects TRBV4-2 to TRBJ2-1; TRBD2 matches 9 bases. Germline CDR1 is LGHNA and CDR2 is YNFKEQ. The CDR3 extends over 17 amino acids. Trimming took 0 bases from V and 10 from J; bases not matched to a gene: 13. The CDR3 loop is CASSQDGASGVEGEQFF. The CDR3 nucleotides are TGTGCCAGCAGCCAAGATGGGGCTAGCGGGGTTGAGGGCGAGCAGTTCTTC.

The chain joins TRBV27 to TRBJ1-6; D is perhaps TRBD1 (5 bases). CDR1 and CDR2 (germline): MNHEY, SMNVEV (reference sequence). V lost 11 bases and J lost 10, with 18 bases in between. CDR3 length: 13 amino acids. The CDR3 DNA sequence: TGTGCCGCCCCTTCCTGGGACTCATCACCCCTCCACTTT. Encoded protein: CAAPSWDSSPLHF.